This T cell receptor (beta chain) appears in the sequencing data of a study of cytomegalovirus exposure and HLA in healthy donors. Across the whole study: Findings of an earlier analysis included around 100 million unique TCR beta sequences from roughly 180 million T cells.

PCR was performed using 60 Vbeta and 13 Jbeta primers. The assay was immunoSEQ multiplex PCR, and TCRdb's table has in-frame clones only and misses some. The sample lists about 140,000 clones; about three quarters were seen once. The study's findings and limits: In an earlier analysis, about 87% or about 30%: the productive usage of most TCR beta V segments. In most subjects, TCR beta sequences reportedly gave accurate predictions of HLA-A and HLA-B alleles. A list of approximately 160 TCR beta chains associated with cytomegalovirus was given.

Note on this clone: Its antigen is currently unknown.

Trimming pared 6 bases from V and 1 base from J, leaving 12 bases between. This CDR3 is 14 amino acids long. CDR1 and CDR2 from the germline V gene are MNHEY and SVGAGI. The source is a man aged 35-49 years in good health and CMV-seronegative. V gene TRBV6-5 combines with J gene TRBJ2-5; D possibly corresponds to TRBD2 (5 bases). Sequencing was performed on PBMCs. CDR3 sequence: CASRSGRVQETQYF. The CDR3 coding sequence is TGTGCCAGCAGATCGGGAAGGGTCCAAGAGACCCAGTACTTC.